This record covers a single TCR beta chain. This specimen belongs to a study of OX40 agonist ivuxolimab in advanced cancers. Study information: At 65% to 85% male, the cohort had a mean age of roughly 60 years, ranging from roughly 23 to 80.

Here immunoSEQ multiplex PCR was the method, and the copy in TCRdb shows in-frame clones only, minus some. The sample yields tens of thousands of clones, about 88% seen once. This CDR3 comprises 11 residues. V shed 0 bases and J shed 11 bases, with 10 bases lying between them. Per the germline V gene, CDR1 is DFQATT and CDR2 is SNEGSKA (reference sequence). This sequence originates from an adult with an advanced solid tumor such as melanoma, head and neck, liver or kidney cancer. Specimen: CD4+ or CD8+ T cells sorted from blood, collected in a trial of the OX40 agonist ivuxolimab. V and J are TRBV20-1 and TRBJ1-1; no reliable D call. CDR3 amino acids: CSAREPHEAFF. CDR3 in DNA: TGCAGTGCTAGAGAACCCCACGAGGCTTTCTTT.